The 4 T cell receptor beta chains reported below all come from one sample, sequenced in a study of regulatory T cells in long-lasting Graves disease. Sequencing libraries for TCR beta were prepared with iRepertoire HTBI primers and Arm-PCR of CDR3 regions. MiXCR was run by TCRdb on the multiplex PCR reads, yielding one entry per CDR3 protein. The table includes roughly 400,000 distinct CDR3 sequences, roughly 20% detected once. Time point here: persistent/refractory GD, antithyroid drugs over 5 years with positive TRAb. After RNA was extracted from PBMCs, the TCR library was made from it. The sample in question was peripheral blood mononuclear cells (PBMCs), obtained when the disease was refractory, from a patient treated with antithyroid drugs. The receptor set was obtained from a female donor with Graves disease.

This clonotype came up many times. The chain has TRBV11-1 and TRBJ2-5; maybe TRBD2 (5 bases). The CDR3 runs to 13 residues. Germline CDR1 is SGHAT and CDR2 is FQDESV (reference sequence). V dropped 5 bases and J dropped 6 bases, with 13 bases sitting between them. DNA for the CDR3: TGTGCCAGCAGCCCCCGGGAAGCGCAGACCCAGTACTTC. Amino acid sequence: CASSPREAQTQYF.

V gene TRBV20-1 combines with J gene TRBJ2-2; D is perhaps TRBD1 (5 bases). Trimming took off 0 bases at V and 6 bases at J, with 11 bases between the two ends. CDR3 length equals 14 residues. CDR1 DFQATT and CDR2 SNEGSKA come from the germline V gene (reference sequence). The CDR3 DNA reads as TGCAGTGCTAGAGACCGGATAGGGGCCGGGGAGCTGTTTTTT. Its translation: CSARDRIGAGELFF.

This clonotype was observed many times. V gene TRBV28 combines with J gene TRBJ2-7, with D maybe TRBD1 (6 bases). Germline CDR1 and CDR2: MDHEN and SYDVKM. V dropped 5 bases and J dropped 8 bases, with 10 bases sitting between them. This CDR3 comprises 11 residues. In DNA form, the CDR3 reads TGTGCCAGCAGTGACAGGTTCCAGCAGTACTTC. Translated: CASSDRFQQYF.

The chain links TRBV10-2 to TRBJ2-7, with D maybe TRBD2 (6 bases). Germline V gene sequence: CDR1 WSHSY, CDR2 SAAADI. The CDR3 extends over 12 amino acids. V lost 9 bases and J lost 1, with 10 bases in between. CDR3 region: CASIAASYEQYF. DNA for the CDR3: TGCGCCAGTATAGCGGCATCCTACGAGCAGTACTTC.